This T cell receptor (beta chain) was found in a study of post-analysis software for immune sequencing data. The TCR beta cDNA libraries carried unique molecular identifiers. TCRdb re-analysed the PCR reads in MiXCR, keeping a single row per CDR3 protein. The repertoire consists of roughly 200,000 distinct CDR3 sequences, with around 29% occurring once and the leading ten covering 3% to 4%. In its sample, this clonotype was seen many times. The TCR was taken from a girl aged 2 to 17 with multiple sclerosis. Material: blood.

The CDR3 loop is CASSKDRSREVRYGYTF. CDR3 bases: TGTGCCAGCAGCAAAGATCGTAGTCGTGAGGTCCGCTATGGCTACACCTTC. V is TRBV21-1 and J is TRBJ1-2. TRBV21-1 is shown as a pseudogene. The CDR3 has 17 residues.